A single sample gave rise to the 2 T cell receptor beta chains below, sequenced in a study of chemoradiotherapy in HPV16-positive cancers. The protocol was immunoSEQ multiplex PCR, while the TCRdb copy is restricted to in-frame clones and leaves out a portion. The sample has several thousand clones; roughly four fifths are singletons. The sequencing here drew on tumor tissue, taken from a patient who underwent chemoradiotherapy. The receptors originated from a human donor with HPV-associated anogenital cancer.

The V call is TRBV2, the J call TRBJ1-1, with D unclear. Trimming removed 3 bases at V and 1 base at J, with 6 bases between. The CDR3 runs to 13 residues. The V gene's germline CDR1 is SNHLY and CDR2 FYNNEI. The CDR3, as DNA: TGTGCCAGCAGTGAGTGGTCGAACACTGAAGCTTTCTTT. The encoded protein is CASSEWSNTEAFF.

The CDR3 spells CASSVMDRGTDTQYF. The CDR3 DNA reads TGTGCCAGCAGCGTAATGGACAGGGGCACAGATACGCAGTATTTT. This chain links TRBV9 with TRBJ2-3; 8 positions match TRBD1. V shed 1 base, J shed 1 base, and the junction held 2 bases outside the gene matches. The germline CDR1 and CDR2 sequences are SGDLS and YYNGEE. This CDR3 contains 15 residues. The full variable domain, its missing parts supplied by reference TRBV9 and TRBJ2-3, is DSGVTQTPKHLITATGQRVTLRCSPRSGDLSVYWYQQSLDQGLQFLIQYYNGEERAKGNILERFSAQQFPDLHSELNLSSLELGDSALYFCASSVMDRGTDTQYFGPGTRLTVL.